This T cell receptor beta chain was observed in a study of neurological immune-mediated disorders. Notes on the study in general: Patients with HTLV-1-associated myelopathy had the highest level of TCR clonal expansion, whereas patients with multiple sclerosis had the lowest level, falling beneath the level found in healthy controls.

The cDNA was generated by 5'RACE with 10-nucleotide random UMIs. TCRdb itself ran the 5' RACE reads through MiXCR, one entry per CDR3 protein. The sample carries 25,000 to 35,000 distinct CDR3 sequences, 4.5% to 7% recorded once. The germline V gene encodes CDR1 SGHRS and CDR2 YFSETQ. The CDR3 sequence is 18 residues long. The V segment lost 0 bases and the J segment 6 bases; nucleotides outside the gene matches: 7. This clonotype appeared many times. Its antigen remains unknown. V and J are TRBV5-1 and TRBJ2-1, with 15 positions matching TRBD2. The sequence was obtained from a woman aged 45-65 years in good health. Sequencing was done on a sample of CD4+ T cells from blood. DNA for the CDR3: TGCGCCAGCAGCTTGGCCGGGACTAGCGGGGGGCCCAGCAATGAGCAGTTCTTC. Residues: CASSLAGTSGGPSNEQFF.